This is a list of T cell receptor beta chains from one sample in a study of blood T cell repertoires in COVID-19. Profiled with immunoSEQ multiplex PCR; TCRdb holds only in-frame clones, not every one. The sample has around 170,000 clones; 80% to 85% are singletons. The sequencing sample was made of peripheral blood. These receptor sequences come from a woman over 75 with COVID-19, enrolled during active disease. Both conserved end residues are part of each CDR3. The D gene is left open where the match is weak. Size tells how often a clone was seen (once, few, many) or the class of an expanded clone, and some rows leave it out.

TRBV2,TRBD1,TRBJ1-3,NA,CASSLTGGPGNTIYF,TGTGCCAGCAGCCTGACAGGGGGCCCCGGAAACACCATATATTTT
TRBV10-3,TRBD1,TRBJ1-3,NA,CAISRDRGNTIYF,TGTGCCATCAGCCGGGACAGAGGAAACACCATATATTTT
TRBV28,TRBD1,TRBJ1-2,NA,CASSFHRGSGYGYTF,TGTGCCAGCAGTTTCCACAGGGGGTCGGGCTATGGCTACACCTTC
TRBV29-1,NA,TRBJ1-1,NA,CSVIQGGGTEAFF,TGCAGCGTAATACAGGGAGGGGGCACTGAAGCTTTCTTT
TRBV5-1,NA,TRBJ1-1,NA,CASSLGAGNTEAFF,TGCGCCAGCAGCTTGGGAGCGGGGAACACTGAAGCTTTCTTT
TRBV7-2,NA,TRBJ2-1,NA,CASSPNRVHNEQFF,TGTGCCAGCAGCCCTAATAGAGTACACAATGAGCAGTTCTTC
TRBV10-3,NA,TRBJ2-7,few,CAISNSRSYEQYF,TGTGCCATCAGCAACAGTCGGTCCTACGAGCAGTACTTC
TRBV28,NA,TRBJ2-7,NA,CASSITGSNYEQYF,TGTGCCAGCAGTATTACAGGGAGCAATTACGAGCAGTACTTC
TRBV5-1,TRBD2,TRBJ2-7,few,CASSPGLAGGRYEQYF,TGCGCCAGCAGCCCTGGACTAGCGGGAGGCCGCTACGAGCAGTACTTC
TRBV6-1,NA,TRBJ2-7,NA,CASSESPSSYEQYF,TGTGCCAGCAGTGAATCGCCTAGTTCTTACGAGCAGTACTTC
TRBV27,TRBD1,TRBJ2-6,NA,CASSPGQGVSGANVLTF,TGTGCCAGCAGTCCGGGACAGGGAGTTTCCGGGGCCAACGTCCTGACTTTC
TRBV4-2,NA,TRBJ2-3,NA,CASSQGREGTDTQYF,TGTGCCAGCAGCCAAGGAAGGGAGGGCACAGATACGCAGTATTTT
TRBV4-1,NA,TRBJ1-4,NA,CASSQGVDYGNEKLFF,TGCGCCAGCAGCCAAGGGGTTGACTATGGCAATGAAAAACTGTTTTTT
TRBV28,NA,TRBJ2-1,NA,CASSRPPGVGSYNEQFF,TGTGCCAGCAGTCGCCCCCCAGGGGTAGGCTCCTACAATGAGCAGTTCTTC
TRBV6-5,NA,TRBJ1-1,NA,CASRQGFGTEAFF,TGTGCCAGCAGACAGGGATTTGGCACTGAAGCTTTCTTT
TRBV5-4,NA,TRBJ1-6,NA,CASSLGGLANSPLHF,TGTGCCAGCAGCCTGGGGGGACTAGCAAATTCACCCCTCCACTTT
TRBV6-2/TRBV6-3,TRBD1,TRBJ2-7,NA,CASSNPRQGKTYEQYF,TGTGCCAGCAGTAACCCCAGACAGGGAAAAACTTACGAGCAGTACTTC
TRBV7-8,NA,TRBJ2-3,NA,CASSSRADTQYF,TGTGCCAGCAGCTCCAGGGCGGATACGCAGTATTTT
TRBV2,TRBD2,TRBJ2-1,few,CASSGGLAGGSPWNEQFF,TGTGCCAGCAGCGGGGGACTAGCGGGGGGGAGCCCTTGGAATGAGCAGTTCTTC
TRBV10-3,NA,TRBJ1-1,NA,CAIKPAGLGTEAFF,TGTGCCATCAAGCCGGCAGGGCTAGGCACTGAAGCTTTCTTT
TRBV7-3,TRBD2,TRBJ2-2,NA,CASSLPSGGNTGELFF,TGTGCCAGCAGCTTACCGAGCGGGGGGAACACCGGGGAGCTGTTTTTT
TRBV19,NA,TRBJ2-3,NA,CASSDSGRRRTDTQYF,TGTGCCAGTAGTGACTCGGGAAGACGACGCACAGATACGCAGTATTTT
TRBV5-1,TRBD1,TRBJ2-7,NA,CASSLMRDRGSYEQYF,TGCGCCAGCAGCTTGATGCGTGACAGGGGGTCCTACGAGCAGTACTTC
TRBV7-8,NA,TRBJ2-7,few,CASSLKRLSYEQYF,TGTGCCAGCAGCTTAAAAAGACTCTCCTACGAGCAGTACTTC
TRBV7-2,NA,TRBJ2-5,NA,CASSSQGGPETQYF,TGTGCCAGCAGCTCTCAGGGGGGTCCAGAGACCCAGTACTTC
TRBV7-9,NA,TRBJ2-2,NA,CASSNRQGGTGELFF,TGTGCCAGCAGCAACCGACAGGGAGGAACCGGGGAGCTGTTTTTT
TRBV7-9,NA,TRBJ1-2,NA,CASSSPGRTYGYTF,TGTGCCAGCAGTTCTCCAGGGAGGACCTATGGCTACACCTTC